This record looks at one TCR beta chain sequence and its context. Its antigen is unknown. The V gene's germline CDR1 is KGHDR and CDR2 SFDVKD. Deletions cut 8 bases from V and 4 bases from J, with 7 bases between. This CDR3 is 11 amino acids long. The data derive from a study of blood T cells in healthy people across ages. A second PCR of 7 to 11 cycles used a sample-barcoded 5' primer and a J-beta primer mix. MiXCR, run by TCRdb on the 5' RACE reads, gives a single entry per CDR3 protein. The sample holds about 970,000 distinct CDR3 sequences, roughly 50% seen once. Findings and limits, study-wide: Naive T cell percentage and TCR beta diversity correlated strongly.

The gene calls are TRBV24-1 and TRBJ1-1, with no clear D. The sequenced material came from blood. This receptor was identified in a woman aged 60 to 75 in good health. The CDR3: CATTEGTEAFF. The CDR3 region has the DNA TGTGCCACCACGGAGGGCACTGAAGCTTTCTTT.